This T cell receptor (beta chain) was retrieved from a study of blood T cell repertoires in COVID-19 (dated by TCRdb to 2018 to 2020). Context from the whole study: Collaborator samples came from the United States, Italy and Spain and covered acute and convalescent phases of COVID-19. Deeply sampled blood TCRbeta repertoires from subjects exposed to, actively infected with, or recovered from COVID-19 were included in the dataset. The material from the prospective study consisted of cDNA or gDNA derived from T cells, B-cell-depleted T cells, or PBMCs. HLA class I and class II types, where available, came from metadata supplied by the sample provider rather than from assay-based typing. The repertoires were made available in a free public database intended to serve as a resource for research on the immune response to SARS-CoV-2. The samples were drawn from the first 160 participants of the ongoing ImmuneRACE study and from some 1,300 subjects provided by 6 global collaborators. A de-identified subject ID, COVID-19 status, age in years and sex were almost always included in the sample metadata. What the study reported, not specific to this receptor: How much clinical and demographic metadata was included differed by source and by participant, and the metadata was provided uncurated.

The immunoSEQ Assay, a bias-controlled multiplex PCR, was used to amplify TCRbeta CDR3 regions from genomic DNA. In the authors' own workflow: Nucleated cell counts per sample were estimated from amplification of reference gene primers within the assay. Sequence reads were collapsed and filtered to measure the absolute abundance of every unique TCRbeta CDR3 rearrangement. Productive Simpson clonality was computed per sample as the square root of Simpson's diversity index over productive rearrangements. As stored in TCRdb, this immuneACCESS dataset retains in-frame rearrangements with V and J assigned. A fraction of the clones does not appear; measured against another copy, unresolved V genes explain less than half of the discrepancy, and the remainder lacks a known reason. V and J calls and clone size are as listed in that table; D and trimming were resolved from the DNA. This sample comprises about 200,000 clones, approximately 87% of them detected only once. The top ten hold 2% to 2.5% of the sample.

This clone appeared once. The specificity of this receptor is unknown. No qualities accompany the bases; no much larger clone lies one base away. Collaborating institutions collected whole blood in K2EDTA tubes following their own protocols. For TCRbeta analysis, collaborators shipped samples in one of three forms: frozen whole blood, isolated PBMCs, or DNA extracted from either of those sample types. The cysteine opens and the phenylalanine closes a CDR3 of 12 amino acids. The entry retains the CDR3 DNA only, 36 bases that are in frame from base 1. CDR1 and CDR2 are drawn from the germline V gene: SNHLY, FYNNEI. V loses 7 bases at its end and J loses 6 bases; junction bases beyond the gene matches: 3.

The receptor was isolated from a woman in her 50s with acute or convalescent COVID-19. The chain joins TRBV2 to TRBJ2-1; 7 bases in the middle match TRBD1. Sequenced: peripheral blood. In nucleotides, the sequence is TGTGCCAGCATCAACAGGGGCAATGAGCAGTTCTTC. Its translation reads: CASINRGNEQFF.